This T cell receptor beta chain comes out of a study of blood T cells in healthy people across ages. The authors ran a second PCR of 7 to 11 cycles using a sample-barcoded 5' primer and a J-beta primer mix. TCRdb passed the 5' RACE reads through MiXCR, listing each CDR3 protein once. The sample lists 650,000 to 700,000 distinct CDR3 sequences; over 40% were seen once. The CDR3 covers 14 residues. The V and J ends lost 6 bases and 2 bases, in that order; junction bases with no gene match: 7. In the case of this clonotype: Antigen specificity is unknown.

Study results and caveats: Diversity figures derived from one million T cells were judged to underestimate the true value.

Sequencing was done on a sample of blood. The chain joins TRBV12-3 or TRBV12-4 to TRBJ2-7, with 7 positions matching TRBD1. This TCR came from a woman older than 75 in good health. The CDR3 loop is CASRNRDSPYEQYF. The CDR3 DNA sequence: TGTGCCAGCAGGAATAGGGACAGCCCCTACGAGCAGTACTTC.